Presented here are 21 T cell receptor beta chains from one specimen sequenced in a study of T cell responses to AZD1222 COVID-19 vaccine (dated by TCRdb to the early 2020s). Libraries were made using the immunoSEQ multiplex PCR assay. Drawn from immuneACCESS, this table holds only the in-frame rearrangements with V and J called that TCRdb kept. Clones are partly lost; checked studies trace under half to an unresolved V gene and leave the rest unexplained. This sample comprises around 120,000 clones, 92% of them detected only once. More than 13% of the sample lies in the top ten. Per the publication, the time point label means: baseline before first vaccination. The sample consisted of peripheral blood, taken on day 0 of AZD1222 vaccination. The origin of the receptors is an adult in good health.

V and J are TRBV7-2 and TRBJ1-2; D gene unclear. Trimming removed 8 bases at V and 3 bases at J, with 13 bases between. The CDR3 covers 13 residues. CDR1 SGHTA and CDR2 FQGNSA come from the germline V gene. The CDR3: CASPTEMDYGYTF. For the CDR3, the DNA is TGTGCCAGCCCGACCGAGATGGACTATGGCTACACCTTC.

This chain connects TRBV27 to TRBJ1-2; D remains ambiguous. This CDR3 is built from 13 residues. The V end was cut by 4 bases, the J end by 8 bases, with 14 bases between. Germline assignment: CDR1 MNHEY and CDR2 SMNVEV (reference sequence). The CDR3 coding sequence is TGTGCCAGCAGTTCCCAGTGGGTAGACGGCTACACCTTC. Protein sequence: CASSSQWVDGYTF.

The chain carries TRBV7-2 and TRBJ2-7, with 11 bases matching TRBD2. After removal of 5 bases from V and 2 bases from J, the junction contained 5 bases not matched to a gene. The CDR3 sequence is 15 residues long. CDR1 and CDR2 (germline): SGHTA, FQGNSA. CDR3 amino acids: CASSETSGVTYEQYF. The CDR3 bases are TGTGCCAGCAGCGAGACTAGCGGGGTTACCTACGAGCAGTACTTC.

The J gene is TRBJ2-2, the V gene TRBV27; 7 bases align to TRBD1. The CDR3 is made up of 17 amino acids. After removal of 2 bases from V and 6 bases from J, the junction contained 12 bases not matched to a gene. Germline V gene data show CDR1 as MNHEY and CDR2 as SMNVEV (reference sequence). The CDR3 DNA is TGTGCCAGCAGTTTAGAGCAAAGACAGGGAACCCCCGGGGAGCTGTTTTTT. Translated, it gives CASSLEQRQGTPGELFF.

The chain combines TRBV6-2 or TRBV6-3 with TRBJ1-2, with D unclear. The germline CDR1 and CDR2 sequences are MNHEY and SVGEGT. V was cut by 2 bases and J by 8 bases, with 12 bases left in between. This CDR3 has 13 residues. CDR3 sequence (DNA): TGTGCCAGCAGTTACATCGGATCTGGCGGCTACACCTTC. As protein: CASSYIGSGGYTF.

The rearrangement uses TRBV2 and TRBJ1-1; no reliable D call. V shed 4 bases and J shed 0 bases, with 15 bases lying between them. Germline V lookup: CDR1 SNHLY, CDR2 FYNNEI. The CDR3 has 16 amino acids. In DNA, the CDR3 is TGTGCCAGCAGTGGGCTAGCTGAAAAAATGAACACTGAAGCTTTCTTT. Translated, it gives CASSGLAEKMNTEAFF.

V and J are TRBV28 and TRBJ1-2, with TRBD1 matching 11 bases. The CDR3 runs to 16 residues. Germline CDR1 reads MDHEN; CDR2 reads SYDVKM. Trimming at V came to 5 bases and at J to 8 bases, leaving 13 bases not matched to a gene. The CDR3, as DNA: TGTGCCAGCAGTCAATCTGGGACAGGGGGTCACAGCGGCTACACCTTC. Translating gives CASSQSGTGGHSGYTF.

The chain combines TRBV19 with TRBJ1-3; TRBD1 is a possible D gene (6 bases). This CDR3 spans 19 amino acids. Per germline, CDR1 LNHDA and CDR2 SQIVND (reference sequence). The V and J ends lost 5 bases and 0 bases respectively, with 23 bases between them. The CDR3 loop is CASSARTGTSYLSGNTIYF. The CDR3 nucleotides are TGTGCCAGTAGTGCCAGAACCGGGACATCCTATCTCTCTGGAAACACCATATATTTT.

DNA for the CDR3: TGTGCCAGCAGTTACTTGCAGGGGGCAGGCTATGGCTACACCTTC. Its protein product is CASSYLQGAGYGYTF. V is TRBV6-5 and J is TRBJ1-2, with 8 nucleotides matching TRBD1. V shed 1 base and J 4 bases; nucleotides not matched to a gene: 5. The CDR3 sequence is 15 residues long. CDR1 MNHEY and CDR2 SVGAGI come from the germline V gene.

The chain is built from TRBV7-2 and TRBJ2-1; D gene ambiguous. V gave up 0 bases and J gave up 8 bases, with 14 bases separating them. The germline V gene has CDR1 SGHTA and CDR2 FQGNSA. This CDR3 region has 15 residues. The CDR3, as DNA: TGTGCCAGCAGCTTAGCGCATAGTCTATTTCATGAGCAGTTCTTC. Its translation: CASSLAHSLFHEQFF.

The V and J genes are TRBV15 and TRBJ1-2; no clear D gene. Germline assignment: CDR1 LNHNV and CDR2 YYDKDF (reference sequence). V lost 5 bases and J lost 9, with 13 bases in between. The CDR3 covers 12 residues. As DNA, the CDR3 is TGTGCCACCAGCTCACGGACGGAACGCTACACCTTC. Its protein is CATSSRTERYTF.

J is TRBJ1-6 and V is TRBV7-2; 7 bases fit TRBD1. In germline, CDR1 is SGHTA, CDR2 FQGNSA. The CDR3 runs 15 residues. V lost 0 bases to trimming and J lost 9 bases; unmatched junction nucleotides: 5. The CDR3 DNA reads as TGTGCCAGCAGCTTAGCGGAAGGGGGCGTTTCACCCCTCCACTTT. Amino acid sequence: CASSLAEGGVSPLHF.

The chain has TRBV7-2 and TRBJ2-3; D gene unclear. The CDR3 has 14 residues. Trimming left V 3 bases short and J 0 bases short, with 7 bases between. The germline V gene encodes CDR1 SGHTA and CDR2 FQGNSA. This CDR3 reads CASSLRRSTDTQYF. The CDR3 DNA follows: TGTGCCAGCAGCTTGCGCCGTAGCACAGATACGCAGTATTTT.

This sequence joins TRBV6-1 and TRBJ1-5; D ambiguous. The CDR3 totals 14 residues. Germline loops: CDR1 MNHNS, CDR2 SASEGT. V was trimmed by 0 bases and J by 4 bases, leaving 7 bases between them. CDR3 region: CASSEAPFNQPQHF. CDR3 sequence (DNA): TGTGCCAGCAGTGAAGCCCCGTTTAATCAGCCCCAGCATTTT.

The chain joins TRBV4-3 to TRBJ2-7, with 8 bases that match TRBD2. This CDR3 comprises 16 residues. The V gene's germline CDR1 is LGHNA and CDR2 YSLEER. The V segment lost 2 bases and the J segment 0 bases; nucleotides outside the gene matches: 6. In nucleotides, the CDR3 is TGCGCCAGCAGCCAATCGACTAGCGTCTACTCCTACGAGCAGTACTTC. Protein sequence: CASSQSTSVYSYEQYF.

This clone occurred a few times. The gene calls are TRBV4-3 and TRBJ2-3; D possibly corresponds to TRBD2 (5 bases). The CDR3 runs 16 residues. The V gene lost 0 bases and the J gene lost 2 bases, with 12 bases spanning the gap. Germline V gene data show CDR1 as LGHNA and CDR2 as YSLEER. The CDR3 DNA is TGCGCCAGCAGCCAAGATCCGGGATCAGACACAGATACGCAGTATTTT. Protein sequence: CASSQDPGSDTDTQYF.

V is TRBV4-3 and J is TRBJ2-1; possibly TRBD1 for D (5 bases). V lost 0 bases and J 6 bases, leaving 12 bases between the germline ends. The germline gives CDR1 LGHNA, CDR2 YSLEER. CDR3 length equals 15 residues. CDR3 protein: CASSQDSDILNEQFF. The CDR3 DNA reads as TGCGCCAGCAGCCAAGATTCGGACATCCTCAATGAGCAGTTCTTC.

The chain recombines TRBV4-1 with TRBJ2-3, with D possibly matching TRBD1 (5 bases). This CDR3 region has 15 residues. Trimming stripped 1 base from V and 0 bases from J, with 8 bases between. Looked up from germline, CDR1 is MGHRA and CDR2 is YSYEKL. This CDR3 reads CASSQVYRSTDTQYF. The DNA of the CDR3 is TGCGCCAGCAGCCAAGTATACAGGAGCACAGATACGCAGTATTTT.

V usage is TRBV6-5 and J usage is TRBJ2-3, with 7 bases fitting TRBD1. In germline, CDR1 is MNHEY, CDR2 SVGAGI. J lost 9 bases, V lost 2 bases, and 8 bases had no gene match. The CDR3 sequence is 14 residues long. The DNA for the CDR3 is TGTGCCAGCAGTTACAACGACAGGGTGTCGACGCAGTATTTT. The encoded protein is CASSYNDRVSTQYF.

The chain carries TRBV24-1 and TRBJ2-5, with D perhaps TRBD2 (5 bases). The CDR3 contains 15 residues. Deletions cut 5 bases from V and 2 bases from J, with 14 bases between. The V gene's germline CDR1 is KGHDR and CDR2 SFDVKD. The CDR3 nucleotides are TGTGCCACCAGTGCCCAGAGCGGCAGACAAGAGACCCAGTACTTC. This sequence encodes CATSAQSGRQETQYF.

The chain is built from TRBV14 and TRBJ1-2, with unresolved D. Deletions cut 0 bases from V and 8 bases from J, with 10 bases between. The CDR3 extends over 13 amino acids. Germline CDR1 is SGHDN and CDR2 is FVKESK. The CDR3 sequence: CASSQEYSGGYTF. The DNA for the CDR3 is TGTGCCAGCAGCCAAGAGTACTCAGGAGGCTACACCTTC.